Listed below are T cell receptor beta chains from one sample, sequenced in a study of identical twins. TCRdb reprocessed the 5' RACE reads with MiXCR, giving one entry per CDR3 protein. Among more than 1.5 million distinct CDR3 sequences, about 31% were seen once, and the ten largest hold less than 0.35%. Sequenced sample: cord blood. All receptors come from a newborn girl in good health. CDR3s include the opening cysteine and the closing phenylalanine or tryptophan. Each record gives: V gene, clone size, D gene, CDR3 length, J gene, CDR3 protein, CDR3 DNA. D genes are given only for firm matches. A row's size may be missing; if present it is once, few, many or a size class.

>TRBV5-1|few|TRBD1|15|TRBJ1-1
CASSANRGRDTEAFF
TGCGCCAGCAGCGCTAACAGGGGGCGCGACACTGAAGCTTTCTTT
>TRBV11-1|few|.|14|TRBJ2-4
CASSAKGRWDIQYF
TGTGCCAGCAGCGCGAAGGGGAGATGGGACATTCAGTACTTC
>TRBV16|.|TRBD1|18|TRBJ1-1
CASSPYRDRGGMNTEAFF
TGTGCCAGCAGCCCTTACCGGGACAGGGGGGGAATGAACACTGAAGCTTTCTTT
>TRBV6-1|.|TRBD1|20|TRBJ2-2
CASSGSRTGKGEVRTGELFF
TGTGCCAGCAGTGGATCCAGGACAGGGAAGGGGGAAGTCCGAACCGGGGAGCTGTTTTTT
>TRBV20-1|few|.|16|TRBJ2-1
CSAPVSGRPQDNEQFF
TGCAGTGCCCCAGTTTCTGGGCGGCCCCAGGACAATGAGCAGTTCTTC
>TRBV11-2|.|TRBD2|16|TRBJ2-4
CASSLLAGGAIKAQYF
TGTGCCAGCAGCTTACTAGCGGGAGGCGCGATAAAGGCGCAGTACTTC
>TRBV5-5|.|.|14|TRBJ2-7
CASTLQAGAYEQYF
TGTGCCAGCACCCTCCAGGCAGGCGCCTACGAGCAGTACTTC
>TRBV20-1|.|TRBD1|15|TRBJ1-2
CSAREKGAAYYGYTF
TGCAGTGCTAGAGAGAAGGGGGCGGCGTACTATGGCTACACCTTC
>TRBV28|.|TRBD2|14|TRBJ2-1
CATDSTSGYNEQFF
TGTGCCACCGATTCGACTAGCGGGTACAATGAGCAGTTCTTC
>TRBV7-9|many|TRBD1|18|TRBJ1-2
CASSLKKGAQSLNYGYTF
TGTGCCAGCAGCTTGAAGAAGGGGGCGCAGAGTCTAAACTATGGCTACACCTTC
>TRBV29-1|many|TRBD2|16|TRBJ2-1
CSAERTSGFSYNEQFF
TGCAGCGCAGAACGGACTAGCGGATTCTCCTACAATGAGCAGTTCTTC
>TRBV6-5|.|.|16|TRBJ2-1
CASRRHQGYSYNEQFF
TGTGCCAGCAGGCGCCATCAGGGGTACTCCTACAATGAGCAGTTCTTC
>TRBV20-1|.|.|12|TRBJ2-3
CSARVLTDTQYF
TGCAGTGCTAGAGTCTTGACAGATACGCAGTATTTT
>TRBV11-2|.|.|15|TRBJ2-3
CASGSVRGGPPVQYF
TGTGCCAGCGGCTCAGTCAGAGGGGGACCCCCAGTCCAGTATTTT
>TRBV4-2|few|TRBD2|16|TRBJ2-5
CASSQDRSSGKETQYF
TGTGCCAGCAGCCAAGATCGATCTAGCGGAAAAGAGACCCAGTACTTC
>TRBV18|few|TRBD1|16|TRBJ2-7
CASSPKRQGLSYEQYF
TGTGCCAGCTCACCTAAAAGACAGGGGTTATCCTACGAGCAGTACTTC
>TRBV3-1|many|.|13|TRBJ2-3
CASSQDREDTQYF
TGTGCCAGCAGCCAAGATCGAGAGGATACGCAGTATTTT
>TRBV27|.|TRBD1|15|TRBJ2-1
CASSFGGTGTNEQFF
TGTGCCAGCAGTTTTGGAGGGACAGGGACCAATGAGCAGTTCTTC
>TRBV7-9|.|TRBD1|15|TRBJ1-2
CASSPPGQTFYGYTF
TGTGCCAGCAGCCCCCCGGGACAGACCTTCTATGGCTACACCTTC
>TRBV27|.|TRBD1|13|TRBJ1-4
CASSLDRDRKLFF
TGTGCCAGCAGTTTGGACCGGGACAGAAAACTGTTTTTT
>TRBV4-1|.|TRBD2|15|TRBJ2-7
CASSPLTSGAYEQYF
TGCGCCAGCAGCCCCTTGACTAGCGGGGCTTACGAGCAGTACTTC
>TRBV6-5|.|.|15|TRBJ1-1
CASSYDLPSSTEAFF
TGTGCCAGCAGTTACGACCTACCGAGCTCTACTGAAGCTTTCTTT
>TRBV20-1|.|.|12|TRBJ2-1
CSARDPGREQFF
TGCAGTGCTAGAGATCCGGGGCGTGAGCAGTTCTTC
>TRBV5-1|few|TRBD1|14|TRBJ2-7
CASSLEPTGGEQYF
TGCGCCAGCAGCTTGGAACCAACAGGGGGCGAGCAGTACTTC
>TRBV21-1|few|.|16|TRBJ1-1
CASSPKGQNMNTEAFF
TGTGCCAGCAGTCCCAAGGGACAGAACATGAACACTGAAGCTTTCTTT
>TRBV2|.|TRBD1|12|TRBJ2-5
CASNSGQETQYF
TGTGCCAGCAATTCGGGACAGGAGACCCAGTACTTC
>TRBV4-1|.|TRBD1|15|TRBJ1-1
CASSHEQGRGAEAFF
TGCGCCAGCAGCCATGAACAGGGGAGGGGGGCTGAAGCTTTCTTT
>TRBV28|.|TRBD1|14|TRBJ1-4
CASNPGTVNEKLFF
TGTGCCAGCAACCCTGGGACAGTAAATGAAAAACTGTTTTTT
>TRBV7-6|once|TRBD1|15|TRBJ1-1
CASSPRGGTGTEAFF
TGTGCCAGCAGCCCTAGGGGCGGGACAGGCACTGAAGCTTTCTTT
>TRBV27|few|.|14|TRBJ1-2
CASSYSGGRDGYTF
TGTGCCAGCAGTTATTCAGGCGGACGGGATGGCTACACCTTC
>TRBV4-1|few|TRBD1|14|TRBJ1-6
CASSQGTGVDPLHF
TGCGCCAGCAGCCAAGGGACAGGGGTGGACCCCCTCCACTTT
>TRBV5-1|many|.|13|TRBJ2-7
CASSPRGGYEQYF
TGTGCCAGCAGTCCCAGGGGAGGCTACGAGCAGTACTTC
>TRBV18|few|.|13|TRBJ1-6
CASSPGVQSPLHF
TGTGCCAGCTCACCAGGAGTTCAATCACCCCTCCACTTT
>TRBV5-1|.|TRBD2|16|TRBJ2-7
CASSLGGGLAGDEQYF
TGCGCCAGCAGCCTGGGGGGAGGACTAGCGGGGGACGAGCAGTACTTC
>TRBV6-1|.|.|12|TRBJ2-7
CASSVWGYEQYF
TGTGCCAGCAGTGTTTGGGGTTACGAGCAGTACTTC
>TRBV12-3/TRBV12-4|few|TRBD2|17|TRBJ2-1
CASSLPWTSGAYNEQFF
TGTGCCAGCAGTTTACCCTGGACTAGCGGGGCCTACAATGAGCAGTTCTTC
>TRBV25-1|few|.|14|TRBJ2-3
CASSGGLGTDTQYF
TGTGCCAGCAGTGGGGGGTTGGGCACAGATACGCAGTATTTT
>TRBV5-5|many|.|13|TRBJ1-2
CASSLFANYGYTF
TGTGCCAGCAGCTTGTTCGCTAACTATGGCTACACCTTC
>TRBV20-1|.|TRBD1|17|TRBJ1-5
CSALTRIGGYSNQPQHF
TGCAGTGCTCTTACCCGGATAGGGGGCTATAGCAATCAGCCCCAGCATTTT
>TRBV7-2|few|TRBD2|13|TRBJ2-1
CASSLDGLGEQFF
TGTGCCAGCAGCTTAGATGGACTAGGTGAGCAGTTCTTC
>TRBV3-1|.|.|14|TRBJ1-2
CASSQLGTNYGYTF
TGTGCCAGCAGCCAACTAGGCACTAACTATGGCTACACCTTC
>TRBV27|.|TRBD2|22|TRBJ2-2
CASSFFLPPGTSGPWGTGELFF
TGTGCCAGCAGTTTCTTCCTTCCCCCGGGGACTAGCGGGCCTTGGGGAACCGGGGAGCTGTTTTTT
>TRBV6-6|few|.|16|TRBJ2-6
CASRLSQGSGANVLTF
TGTGCCAGCCGATTATCCCAGGGCTCTGGGGCCAACGTCCTGACTTTC
>TRBV5-1|.|TRBD1|17|TRBJ2-7
CASSRPGTGTRYNEQYF
TGCGCCAGCAGCAGACCGGGGACAGGGACGCGCTACAATGAGCAGTACTTC
>TRBV7-9|few|.|15|TRBJ2-3
CASSLGGPRGDTQYF
TGTGCCAGCAGCTTAGGAGGGCCTCGCGGAGATACGCAGTATTTT
>TRBV12-5|few|.|16|TRBJ2-7
CASGLETVSSYNEQYF
TGTGCTAGTGGTTTGGAGACTGTCAGCTCCTACAATGAGCAGTACTTC
>TRBV27|few|.|13|TRBJ2-2
CASSLSSAGELFF
TGTGCCAGCAGTTTATCCAGCGCCGGGGAGCTGTTTTTT
>TRBV6-2/TRBV6-3|.|.|15|TRBJ1-5
CASRQTGGSNQPQHF
TGTGCCAGCAGACAAACAGGAGGCAGCAATCAGCCCCAGCATTTT
>TRBV2|few|.|15|TRBJ1-5
CASSEERYSNQPQHF
TGTGCCAGCAGTGAAGAGAGATATAGCAATCAGCCCCAGCATTTT
>TRBV28|.|TRBD2|15|TRBJ2-7
CATLKVLAGVNEQYF
TGTGCCACCCTCAAGGTCCTAGCGGGAGTTAATGAGCAGTACTTC
>TRBV6-1|.|TRBD2|15|TRBJ2-7
CASSGGWGGIYEQYF
TGTGCCAGCAGTGGAGGCTGGGGGGGTATCTACGAGCAGTACTTC
>TRBV9|.|TRBD1|16|TRBJ2-1
CASSLGQGVGYNEQFF
TGTGCCAGCAGCTTGGGACAGGGGGTCGGCTACAATGAGCAGTTCTTC
>TRBV9|few|.|16|TRBJ2-5
CASSVAALADIGGQYF
TGTGCCAGCAGCGTAGCGGCGCTAGCGGATATAGGGGGGCAGTACTTC